The TCR beta chain under discussion was sequenced for a study of blood T cell repertoires in COVID-19 (dated by TCRdb to the early 2020s). General notes on the study: Collaborator samples came from the United States, Italy and Spain and covered acute and convalescent phases of COVID-19. The material from the prospective study consisted of cDNA or gDNA derived from T cells, B-cell-depleted T cells, or PBMCs. Deeply sampled blood TCRbeta repertoires from subjects exposed to, actively infected with, or recovered from COVID-19 were included in the dataset. The repertoires were made available in a free public database intended to serve as a resource for research on the immune response to SARS-CoV-2. The samples were drawn from two sources: the first 160 participants of the ongoing ImmuneRACE study, and fewer than 1,500 subjects contributed by 6 global collaborators. Nearly every sample came with metadata listing a de-identified subject ID, COVID-19 status, age in years and sex. Where available, HLA class I and class II types were taken from metadata supplied by the sample provider and were not determined by assay-based typing. Study-wide conclusions, independent of this receptor: Clinical and demographic metadata were provided uncurated, with the amount varying by source and participant.

Including cysteine and phenylalanine, the CDR3 has 15 amino acids. CDR3 DNA only is kept here, 45 bases in frame from base 1. Trimming takes 4 bases off V and 7 bases off J; junction bases not matched to a gene: 11. Per the germline V gene, SGDLS is the CDR1 and YYNGEE is the CDR2. TCRbeta CDR3 regions were amplified from genomic DNA by means of the immunoSEQ Assay, a bias-controlled multiplex PCR. From the authors' description of their analysis: The number of nucleated cells in each sample was estimated from the amplification of reference gene primers within the assay. To quantify the absolute abundance of each unique TCRbeta CDR3 rearrangement, sequence reads were collapsed and filtered. For each sample, productive Simpson clonality was calculated as the square root of Simpson's diversity index across productive rearrangements. In its TCRdb copy, this immuneACCESS table keeps in-frame sequences only and misses some clones. Where compared with another copy, unresolved V genes explain less than half of these, and the others have no known cause. Clone size and the V and J calls come from that table; the DNA yielded D and trimming. The sample records fewer than 250,000 clones, more than 70% of which are singletons. The ten biggest clones cover roughly 2.8% of the sample.

This clone was picked up a small number of times. Which antigen it targets is not known. There are no base qualities to consult, and no much larger clone falls within one base. Whole blood was collected in K2EDTA tubes by collaborating institutions according to the institutions' own protocols. For TCRbeta analysis, collaborators shipped samples in one of three forms: frozen whole blood, isolated PBMCs, or DNA extracted from either of those sample types. Recombination connected TRBV9 to TRBJ2-7; 10 of the junction bases match TRBD2. Sequencing was performed on peripheral blood. This receptor was identified in a man aged 50 to 60 with active or convalescent COVID-19. CDR3 region: CASSPAPGLAREQYF. The DNA sequence is given as TGTGCCAGCAGCCCCGCCCCGGGACTAGCGCGTGAGCAGTACTTC.